This record concerns one T cell receptor beta chain sequence. Its specific antigen is unknown. Base qualities are not provided; no much larger clone lies one nucleotide away. Library preparation employed the immunoSEQ multiplex PCR assay. The paper's processing steps were these. To diagnose cytomegalovirus status from the catalog of TCR beta chain sequences, a statistical classification framework was built. TCRdb's version of the immuneACCESS table is confined to in-frame rearrangements and falls short of the full clone set. An unresolved V gene accounts for under half of the shortfall where checked; the remainder is of unknown origin. The V and J calls and clone size are taken from that table; D and trimming were inferred from the DNA. The sample contains more than 90,000 clones, roughly 83% of them found a single time. The ten largest clonotypes hold about 5.3% of the sample. The data stem from a study of cytomegalovirus exposure and HLA in healthy donors (dated by TCRdb to 2016 to 2017). Context from the whole study: A later analysis indicated that the roughly 120 validation repertoires were generated on the platform also employed for the approximately 700 repertoires of the first cohort. Besides the first cohort of roughly 640 subjects, a separate validation cohort made up of 120 different subjects was used. The study combined high-throughput TCR immunosequencing, statistical association of individual TCRs with disease status, and machine learning to predict cytomegalovirus infection status. The study was designed to test whether signatures of past pathogen exposure could be identified by cataloging public T cell receptors.

At the junction V is shortened by 2 bases and J by 4 bases; bases outside the gene matches: 7. The CDR3 numbers 15 residues from cysteine through phenylalanine. Only the CDR3 DNA is retained, 45 bases long and in frame from the first base. The CDR1 and CDR2 encoded by the germline V gene (reference sequence) are SSHAT and FNYEAQ. Findings and caveats that apply to the study as a whole: The authors suggested that the approach could potentially be generalized to other disease states and immunological phenotypes. A few of the identified cytomegalovirus-associated TCR beta chains were confirmed in vitro to be specific for cytomegalovirus antigens. In the study, about 150 TCR beta chains were listed as associated with cytomegalovirus. A later analysis had no HLA typing for the validation cohort, so co-occurrence there was scored across all 130 or so repertoires. Of the cluster scores, 90% to 95% were above 0 in a later analysis, which found that TCRs clustered in the first cohort also tended to co-occur in the 120 validation repertoires. While some public TCRs were present in many individuals, most TCR sequences turned up only very rarely across donors. In both the original and validation cohorts, the classifier was reported to diagnose cytomegalovirus status with high specificity and sensitivity.

The donors belonged to the validation cohort of about 120 subjects, which was separate from the roughly 670-subject first cohort. The sample consisted of PBMCs. This TCR came from a man between 18 and 29 years old in good health and CMV-seronegative. Recombination linked TRBV7-7 to TRBJ2-5, with 7 bases aligning to TRBD2. The encoded CDR3 is CASSLKWGRGETQYF. The base sequence is TGTGCCAGCAGCTTAAAGTGGGGGAGGGGAGAGACCCAGTACTTC.